The rows below give T cell receptor beta chains drawn from one sample of a study of blood T cells in healthy people across ages. TCRdb processed the 5' RACE reads anew with MiXCR; each CDR3 protein has one entry. The sample yields about 1.4 million distinct CDR3 sequences, around 55% seen once. Sequencing input: blood. The source is a man between 18 and 29 years old in good health. CDR3s leave out the opening cysteine and the closing phenylalanine or tryptophan.

>12|TRBV7-9|TRBJ2-1
ASQMTGTGGEQF
>11|TRBV5-1|TRBJ2-5
ASRQGAAKTQY
>11|TRBV10-3|TRBJ2-7
AISTTGPNEQY
>12|TRBV25-1|TRBJ2-1
ASSEYGLAGSQF
>12|TRBV20-1|TRBJ2-7
SAKRDGPSYEQY
>12|TRBV27|TRBJ2-1
ASSSGDRGPEQF
>13|TRBV5-1|TRBJ2-4
ASSTGTSGRREQY
>13|TRBV3-1|TRBJ2-1
TSSQPSGGYNEQF
>12|TRBV20-1|.
SAVGTGGEETQY
>9|TRBV20-1|TRBJ1-2
SARSGYGYT
>10|TRBV29-1|TRBJ2-4
SVGGPQNIQY
>11|TRBV7-9|TRBJ2-5
ATGLAGQETQY
>14|TRBV6-6|TRBJ1-3
ASSPYRGPEGNTIY
>12|TRBV11-2|TRBJ2-7
ASSFPGTVYEQY
>11|TRBV10-3|TRBJ2-7
AISEGANYEQY
>13|TRBV5-1|TRBJ2-7
ASSPGGTSVYEQY
>13|TRBV7-9|TRBJ2-7
ASSLGASPRYEQY
>10|TRBV20-1|TRBJ2-1
SARSPGGEQF
>10|TRBV29-1|TRBJ2-1
SVGVGANEQF
>12|TRBV20-1|TRBJ2-2
SARAGGPSGELF
>12|TRBV20-1|TRBJ2-7
SAPSGRGGYEQY
>10|TRBV2|TRBJ2-5
ASTPGRETQY
>11|TRBV5-6|TRBJ2-2
ASSFVLAGELF
>10|TRBV6-2/TRBV6-3|TRBJ1-2
AIGTGGFGYT
>12|TRBV27|TRBJ2-3
ASSFAETTDTQY
>13|TRBV7-9|TRBJ1-1
ASRAVSRLNTEAF
>14|TRBV7-8|.
ASSLASYTPYNEQY
>13|TRBV6-6|TRBJ1-6
ASSYGDRGNSPLH
>13|TRBV4-3|TRBJ2-3
ASSQVASVTDTQY
>11|TRBV28|TRBJ2-1
ASSRWEAGEQF
>12|TRBV14|.
ASSHYQDQSEQY
>12|TRBV5-1|TRBJ1-2
ASCPGILHYGYT
>14|TRBV4-1|TRBJ1-4
ASSAEPGQRNEKLF
>13|TRBV20-1|TRBJ2-3
SARGTRRDLDTQY
>12|TRBV20-1|TRBJ2-7
SASLGQGPYEQY
>13|TRBV25-1|TRBJ2-5
ASSQGTDSEETQY
>13|TRBV4-2|TRBJ2-7
ASSLRQGLSYEQY
>13|TRBV4-3|TRBJ1-2
ASSQDIEQGYGYT
>11|TRBV7-9|TRBJ2-5
ASSLGIRETQY
>12|TRBV9|TRBJ2-5
ASSVVSGQETQY
>14|TRBV20-1|TRBJ2-5
SAPNQGGGVGETQY